This passage covers 31 T cell receptor beta chains from one sample sequenced in a study of memory CD4+ T cells and cytomegalovirus serostatus. Clones were read by immunoSEQ multiplex PCR, and TCRdb kept only the in-frame ones, dropping some. The data show about 42,000 clones, roughly 78% seen once. The sort gate was single viable CD3+CD4+CD8-CD45RO+ cells for memory CD4+ T cells. What was sequenced was memory CD4+ T cells from blood. All receptors come from an adult in good health and CMV-seronegative.

The chain is built from TRBV5-4 and TRBJ1-1; D remains ambiguous. CDR1 is SGHNT and CDR2 is YYREEE in the germline V gene (reference sequence). The CDR3 totals 16 residues. The V end lost 4 bases, the J end lost 2 bases, and 18 bases lay between the germline ends. The CDR3 bases are TGTGCCAGCAGCCCCCAAGTCGGGCAGATTAACACTGAAGCTTTCTTT. Residues: CASSPQVGQINTEAFF.

V gene TRBV5-1 combines with J gene TRBJ2-1; 8 nucleotides line up with TRBD1. Germline V gene lookup returns CDR1 SGHRS and CDR2 YFSETQ. V shed 4 bases, J shed 10 bases, and the junction held 19 bases outside the gene matches. The CDR3 contains 17 residues. The CDR3 is CASSPGQGPTGGKEQFF. DNA for the CDR3: TGCGCCAGCAGCCCCGGACAGGGACCCACCGGGGGCAAGGAGCAGTTCTTC.

The chain combines TRBV15 with TRBJ1-4; no clear D gene. V lost 8 bases to trimming and J lost 7 bases, with 17 bases between them. The CDR3 has 14 residues. Germline assignment: CDR1 LNHNV and CDR2 YYDKDF (reference sequence). The CDR3 DNA is TGTGCCACCCTAGTACGGTCAGAGATTGAAAAACTGTTTTTT. It codes for CATLVRSEIEKLFF.

The chain links TRBV19 to TRBJ2-7; 9 bases line up with TRBD1. Germline V gene lookup returns CDR1 LNHDA and CDR2 SQIVND (reference sequence). This CDR3 is built from 14 residues. Losses at the gene ends were 7 bases for V and 0 bases for J; bases not matched to a gene: 4. The CDR3 here is CASTPGQGSYEQYF. CDR3 in DNA: TGTGCCAGTACTCCGGGACAGGGCTCCTACGAGCAGTACTTC. The entire variable domain, with the rest obtained from reference TRBV19 and TRBJ2-7, is as follows: DGGITQSPKYLFRKEGQNVTLSCEQNLNHDAMYWYRQDPGQGLRLIYYSQIVNDFQKGDIAEGYSVSREKKESFPLTVTSAQKNPTAFYLCASTPGQGSYEQYFGPGTRLTVT.

This clone has a single count. This sequence joins TRBV10-2 and TRBJ2-5; 9 bases are a match to TRBD1. The end of the DNA aligns better with TRBJ2-7, so the J call may be wrong. The CDR3 is 13 residues long. The V gene's germline CDR1 is WSHSY and CDR2 SAAADI. CDR3 sequence reads: CASSGQGIHEQYF. In DNA form, the CDR3 reads TGCGCCAGCAGCGGACAGGGGATCCACGAGCAGTACTTC.

This rearrangement joins TRBV6-6 to TRBJ1-2; no reliable D call. V lost 6 bases to trimming and J lost 14 bases, with 19 bases between them. The CDR3 length is 12 residues. CDR1 is MNHNY and CDR2 is SVGAGI in the germline V gene (reference sequence). CDR3 bases: TGTGCCAGCAGCGACCGGGCCGCGGGGTGGACCTTC. It encodes CASSDRAAGWTF.

V and J are TRBV27 and TRBJ2-5, with TRBD1 matching over 10 bases. Germline values: CDR1 MNHEY, CDR2 SMNVEV (reference sequence). With V trimmed by 2 bases and J by 1 base, 1 base remained unmatched. The CDR3 contains 15 residues. CDR3 DNA sequence: TGTGCCAGCAGTTTAGGGGACAGGGGCCAAGAGACCCAGTACTTC. Its translation: CASSLGDRGQETQYF.

The count of this clone is one. The chain couples TRBV11-2 to TRBJ2-5; D is ambiguous. Trimming removed 2 bases from V and 2 bases from J, with 0 bases in between. This CDR3 comprises 11 residues. Looked up from germline, CDR1 is SGHAT and CDR2 is FQNNGV. The CDR3 protein is CASSLQETQYF. The CDR3 DNA reads TGTGCCAGCAGCTTACAAGAGACCCAGTACTTC. Based on the CDR3 plus reference TRBV11-2 and TRBJ2-5, the full variable domain is EAGVAQSPRYKIIEKRQSVAFWCNPISGHATLYWYQQILGQGPKLLIQFQNNGVVDDSQLPKDRFSAERLKGVDSTLKIQPAKLEDSAVYLCASSLQETQYFGPGTRLLVL.

The chain combines TRBV7-8 with TRBJ1-2, with D possibly TRBD1 on 5 matching bases. V lost 3 bases and J 2 bases, leaving 10 bases between the germline ends. The CDR3 totals 14 residues. Germline CDR1 reads SGHVS; CDR2 reads FQNEAQ. In nucleotides, the CDR3 is TGTGCCAGCAGCTTCTCAGGGAACAACTATGGCTACACCTTC. Encoded protein: CASSFSGNNYGYTF.

The chain couples TRBV11-2 to TRBJ2-5, with D possibly being TRBD1 or TRBD2 (5 bases each). Germline V lookup: CDR1 SGHAT, CDR2 FQNNGV. There are 15 residues in the CDR3. The ends were cut back, 0 bases at V and 5 bases at J, with 13 bases in the middle. CDR3 residues: CASSLDGDRGETQYF. The CDR3 coding sequence is TGTGCCAGCAGCTTAGATGGGGACCGTGGCGAGACCCAGTACTTC.

The rearrangement joins TRBV6-6 to TRBJ1-6; 12 bases fit TRBD1. The CDR3 runs 15 residues. The V segment lost 6 bases and the J segment 7 bases; nucleotides outside the gene matches: 4. In germline, CDR1 is MNHNY, CDR2 SVGAGI (reference sequence). This chain's CDR3 is CASRPGTGGNSPLHF. CDR3 nucleotide sequence: TGTGCCAGCAGGCCCGGGACAGGGGGCAATTCACCCCTCCACTTT.

The chain couples TRBV16 to TRBJ1-1, with unresolved D. From germline, CDR1 is KGHSY and CDR2 FQNENV. The V end was cut by 4 bases, the J end by 2 bases, with 14 bases between. The CDR3 length is 15 residues. The CDR3 nucleotides are TGTGCCAGCAGCCCCAACCGGGGTCCCAACACTGAAGCTTTCTTT. Protein: CASSPNRGPNTEAFF.

V and J are TRBV7-3 and TRBJ1-1, with 7 bases that match TRBD1. This CDR3 has 13 residues. The germline CDR1 and CDR2 sequences are SGHTA and FQGTGA. The V gene end was trimmed by 8 bases and the J gene end by 0 bases; junction bases not matched to a gene: 3. CDR3 sequence: CASGTGVNTEAFF. The CDR3 DNA follows: TGTGCCAGCGGCACAGGGGTGAACACTGAAGCTTTCTTT.

The CDR3 sequence: CAISDIGQGDSPLHF. In DNA, the CDR3 is TGTGCCATCAGTGACATAGGACAAGGGGATTCACCCCTCCACTTT. This chain links TRBV10-3 with TRBJ1-6; a weak D match, TRBD1 (5 bases). The germline V gene encodes CDR1 ENHRY and CDR2 SYGVKD. The V end lost 3 bases, the J end lost 8 bases, and 14 bases lay between the germline ends. This CDR3 has 15 residues.

The V and J genes are TRBV19 and TRBJ2-2; possibly TRBD1 or TRBD2 for D (5 bases each). The length of the CDR3 is 13 residues. Trimming removed 4 bases from V and 7 bases from J, with 10 bases in between. Germline lookup yields CDR1 LNHDA and CDR2 SQIVND (reference sequence). CDR3 bases: TGTGCCAGTAGTAGGGGGTCAGGCGGGGAGCTGTTTTTT. As protein: CASSRGSGGELFF.

The chain employs TRBV5-1 and TRBJ1-5; possible D gene TRBD1, 5 bases. This CDR3 region has 14 residues. Germline V CDR1 and CDR2: SGHRS, YFSETQ. Deletions cut 0 bases from V and 6 bases from J, with 10 bases between. The CDR3 region has the DNA TGCGCCAGCAGCTTGGACGACAGAGGTCAGCCCCAGCATTTT. The encoded protein is CASSLDDRGQPQHF.

CDR3 DNA: TGCGCCAGCAGCGATTCTGGGGGACATGAAGCTTTCTTT. Encoded protein: CASSDSGGHEAFF. The chain combines TRBV5-1 with TRBJ1-1; D perhaps matches TRBD1 (6 bases). Per the germline V gene, CDR1 is SGHRS and CDR2 is YFSETQ. There are 13 residues in the CDR3. The V and J ends lost 4 bases and 7 bases respectively, with 14 bases between them. Variable domain in full (rest from reference TRBV5-1 and TRBJ1-1): KAGVTQTPRYLIKTRGQQVTLSCSPISGHRSVSWYQQTPGQGLQFLFEYFSETQRNKGNFPGRFSGRQFSNSRSEMNVSTLELGDSALYLCASSDSGGHEAFFGQGTRLTVV.

The chain employs TRBV19 and TRBJ2-5; 8 nucleotides line up with TRBD2. V gave up 4 bases and J gave up 3 bases; unmatched junction bases: 4. This CDR3 has 14 amino acids. Germline CDR1 LNHDA, CDR2 SQIVND (reference sequence). The CDR3: CASSTGTREETQYF. CDR3 coding DNA: TGTGCCAGTAGTACCGGGACTAGAGAAGAGACCCAGTACTTC.

The chain is built from TRBV18 and TRBJ1-5; no clear D. CDR1 is KGHSH, CDR2 LQKENI, per germline. The CDR3 has 13 residues. The V gene lost 2 bases and the J gene lost 8 bases, with 10 bases spanning the gap. In nucleotides, the CDR3 is TGTGCCAGCTCACCAGAACAAATTGAGCCCCAGCATTTT. This encodes CASSPEQIEPQHF.

The chain carries TRBV4-3 and TRBJ1-4, with D possibly TRBD1 on 6 matching bases. Germline CDR1 LGHNA, CDR2 YSLEER. This CDR3 is 16 amino acids long. Trimming took 0 bases from V and 13 from J, leaving 21 bases between them. CDR3 in DNA: TGCGCCAGCAGCCAAGATTGGATACAGGGCTGGGGGGGACTGTTTTTT. It is translated as CASSQDWIQGWGGLFF.

The rearrangement uses TRBV4-2 and TRBJ1-1, with no clear D. This CDR3 is built from 15 residues. Germline V gene sequence: CDR1 LGHNA, CDR2 YNFKEQ. With 1 base removed from V and 3 bases from J, the gap between germline ends came to 12 bases. The CDR3 nucleotides are TGTGCCAGCAGCCAAGGGCGAAGCGGGGACACTGAAGCTTTCTTT. Its translation: CASSQGRSGDTEAFF.

This rearrangement joins TRBV7-7 to TRBJ2-2; no definite D call. CDR1 is SSHAT, CDR2 FNYEAQ, per germline (reference sequence). The CDR3 totals 14 residues. Between the trimmed V and J ends, which lost 2 bases and 1 base, there was a span of 5 bases. The CDR3, as DNA: TGTGCCAGCAGCTTAAGAGGGAACACCGGGGAGCTGTTTTTT. Its translation is CASSLRGNTGELFF.

V and J are TRBV27 and TRBJ1-2; D gene ambiguous. Germline V gene lookup returns CDR1 MNHEY and CDR2 SMNVEV (reference sequence). The CDR3 consists of 14 residues. Trimming left V 0 bases short and J 4 bases short, with 9 bases between. CDR3 residues: CASSLSRRPYGYTF. The CDR3 bases are TGTGCCAGCAGTTTATCCCGACGGCCCTATGGCTACACCTTC.

The V gene is TRBV25-1, the J gene TRBJ2-2, with 10 bases matching TRBD2. J lost 7 bases, V lost 2 bases, and 1 base had no gene match. Germline CDR1 reads MGHDK; CDR2 reads SYGVNS. The CDR3 has 14 residues. CDR3 bases: TGTGCCAGCAGTGAACAGCGGGGGGGCGGGGAGCTGTTTTTT. This encodes CASSEQRGGGELFF.

The rearrangement uses TRBV29-1 and TRBJ1-5; D is perhaps TRBD1 (5 bases). V lost 4 bases and J 1 base, leaving 8 bases between the germline ends. This CDR3 contains 13 residues. Germline V lookup: CDR1 SQVTM, CDR2 ANQGSEA. CDR3 DNA sequence: TGCAGCGTTGCGTGGGGCAGCAATCAGCCCCAGCATTTT. This gives the protein CSVAWGSNQPQHF.

The chain combines TRBV4-3 with TRBJ1-2; the match to TRBD1 covers 7 bases. This CDR3 spans 15 amino acids. V shed 0 bases and J 3 bases; nucleotides not matched to a gene: 4. Germline CDR1 is LGHNA and CDR2 is YSLEER. CDR3 nucleotides: TGCGCCAGCAGCCAAGATCACGGGACAGACTATGGCTACACCTTC. It specifies CASSQDHGTDYGYTF.

CDR3 residues: CASSFSPGGEQYF. The CDR3 DNA is TGTGCCAGCAGTTTTTCCCCCGGCGGGGAGCAGTACTTC. V gene TRBV27 combines with J gene TRBJ2-7, with D perhaps TRBD2 (5 bases). V was cut by 3 bases and J by 7 bases, with 13 bases left in between. This CDR3 is 13 amino acids long. Germline CDR1 MNHEY, CDR2 SMNVEV (reference sequence).

The chain has TRBV2 and TRBJ2-2; D gene unclear. The CDR3 has 13 amino acids. CDR1 is SNHLY and CDR2 is FYNNEI in the germline V gene. Trimming pared 8 bases from V and 1 base from J, leaving 8 bases between. CDR3 loop: CASSAGNTGELFF. The CDR3 coding sequence is TGTGCCAGCTCGGCAGGGAACACCGGGGAGCTGTTTTTT. Supplemented by reference TRBV2 and TRBJ2-2, the full variable domain reads EPEVTQTPSHQVTQMGQEVILRCVPISNHLYFYWYRQILGQKVEFLVSFYNNEISEKSEIFDDQFSVERPDGSNFTLKIRSTKLEDSAMYFCASSAGNTGELFFGEGSRLTVL.

The V and J genes are TRBV28 and TRBJ1-2; D might be TRBD1 (5 bases). The V end was cut by 7 bases, the J end by 6 bases, with 21 bases between. This CDR3 has 15 amino acids. The germline gives CDR1 MDHEN, CDR2 SYDVKM. The CDR3 DNA sequence: TGTGCCAGCAACGGGGCGGGCGACAGAAGCGATGGCTACACCTTC. Its protein is CASNGAGDRSDGYTF.

On this clone: Other DNA sequences in the sample encode the same CDR3. This chain joins TRBV25-1 and TRBJ1-5; D possibly corresponds to TRBD1 (6 bases). V shed 6 bases and J shed 4 bases, with 7 bases lying between them. The CDR3 covers 12 residues. Germline loops: CDR1 MGHDK, CDR2 SYGVNS. The CDR3 sequence: CASSTGNQPQHF. Written as DNA, the CDR3 is TGTGCCAGCAGCACAGGGAATCAGCCCCAGCATTTT.

The chain has TRBV19 and TRBJ1-2; D not resolved. The germline gives CDR1 LNHDA, CDR2 SQIVND (reference sequence). There are 11 residues in the CDR3. Between the trimmed V and J ends, which lost 3 bases and 5 bases, there was a span of 4 bases. CDR3 coding DNA: TGTGCCAGTAGTATGTGGTATGGCTACACCTTC. Amino acid sequence: CASSMWYGYTF. The full variable domain, in which reference TRBV19 and TRBJ1-2 provide the parts outside the CDR3, is DGGITQSPKYLFRKEGQNVTLSCEQNLNHDAMYWYRQDPGQGLRLIYYSQIVNDFQKGDIAEGYSVSREKKESFPLTVTSAQKNPTAFYLCASSMWYGYTFGSGTRLTVV.